This is a list of T cell receptor beta chains from one sample in a study of blood T cell repertoires in COVID-19. Data came from immunoSEQ multiplex PCR; TCRdb stores just in-frame clones and leaves some out. The sample carries about 100,000 clones, about 91% recorded once. The specimen was peripheral blood. The receptors come from a human donor in a cohort sampled during active COVID-19. The CDR3 runs from the conserved cysteine through the conserved F or W. A D gene is named only where the DNA matches it firmly. Size values are once, few and many counts, or a class for expanded clones, and some rows have none.

d_gene	abundance	v_gene	j_gene	CDR3aa	CDR3nt
TRBD2	NA	TRBV6-1	TRBJ2-3	CASSALLGLAGTDTQYF	TGTGCCAGCAGTGCCTTGCTAGGACTAGCGGGCACAGATACGCAGTATTTT
TRBD1	once	TRBV10-1	TRBJ2-6	CASTQGTANSSGANVLTF	TGCGCCAGCACCCAAGGGACAGCAAATTCATCTGGGGCCAACGTCCTGACTTTC
TRBD1	NA	TRBV5-1	TRBJ2-7	CASSRGQGSLEDEQYF	TGCGCCAGCAGCCGGGGACAGGGTAGCTTGGAGGACGAGCAGTACTTC
NA	NA	TRBV11-3	TRBJ2-7	CASSFTTADEQYF	TGTGCCAGCAGCTTTACGACGGCGGACGAGCAGTACTTC
NA	NA	TRBV18	TRBJ2-2	CASSPFLDKNTGELFF	TGTGCCAGCTCACCATTTCTGGACAAGAACACCGGGGAGCTGTTTTTT
NA	NA	TRBV7-2	TRBJ1-6	CASSLGSQYNSPLHF	TGTGCCAGCAGCTTAGGTTCCCAATATAATTCACCCCTCCACTTT
TRBD1	NA	TRBV28	TRBJ2-1	CASRGTGRYNEQFF	TGTGCCAGCAGGGGGACAGGGAGGTACAATGAGCAGTTCTTC
TRBD2	once	TRBV4-1	TRBJ2-1	CASSSGLATYNEQFF	TGCGCCAGCAGTTCCGGACTAGCGACATACAATGAGCAGTTCTTC
NA	NA	TRBV5-8	TRBJ2-3	CASSFGRITAGSDTQYF	TGTGCCAGCAGCTTTGGGAGAATTACTGCGGGGTCAGATACGCAGTATTTT
TRBD1	NA	TRBV5-4	TRBJ2-5	CASSLEGQKETQYF	TGTGCCAGCAGCTTGGAGGGACAGAAAGAGACCCAGTACTTC
TRBD2	NA	TRBV19	TRBJ2-1	CASNKRGYNEQFF	TGTGCCAGCAACAAGCGGGGTTACAATGAGCAGTTCTTC
NA	NA	TRBV14	TRBJ2-5	CASSQGIRQGNLPEETQYF	TGTGCCAGCAGCCAAGGGATCCGCCAGGGAAATTTACCAGAAGAGACCCAGTACTTC
TRBD1	NA	TRBV15	TRBJ2-7	CATSTGGLDEQYF	TGTGCCACTTCGACAGGGGGCCTGGACGAGCAGTACTTC
TRBD2	NA	TRBV13	TRBJ2-1	CASSSSGSSYNEQFF	TGTGCCAGCAGCTCCAGCGGGAGTTCCTACAATGAGCAGTTCTTC
NA	once	TRBV7-2	TRBJ2-7	CASSLDRDSYEQYF	TGTGCCAGCAGCTTAGACCGGGATTCCTACGAGCAGTACTTC
NA	NA	TRBV12-5	TRBJ2-3	CASGLGQATMGTDTQYF	TGTGCTAGTGGTTTGGGACAGGCGACGATGGGCACAGATACGCAGTATTTT
NA	NA	TRBV5-1	TRBJ1-4	CASSLDGATNEKLFF	TGCGCCAGCAGCTTGGATGGAGCAACTAATGAAAAACTGTTTTTT
NA	NA	TRBV6-1	TRBJ2-7	CASSETRDGQYF	TGTGCCAGCAGTGAAACGCGGGATGGGCAGTACTTC
TRBD1	NA	TRBV28	TRBJ1-1	CASSLRQGRAFF	TGTGCCAGCAGCTTAAGACAGGGTCGAGCTTTCTTT
NA	NA	TRBV6-2/TRBV6-3	TRBJ1-4	CASTPGGEKLFF	TGTGCCAGCACCCCTGGCGGTGAAAAACTGTTTTTT
NA	NA	TRBV9	TRBJ1-6	CASSVGSGGNNSPLHF	TGTGCCAGCAGCGTAGGCTCGGGCGGGAATAATTCACCCCTCCACTTT
TRBD1	once	TRBV5-1	TRBJ2-7	CASSWDRGYYEQYF	TGCGCCAGCAGCTGGGACAGGGGGTATTACGAGCAGTACTTC
TRBD1	NA	TRBV7-3	TRBJ2-4	CASSSGQGNIQYF	TGTGCCAGCAGCTCCGGACAGGGAAACATTCAGTACTTC
TRBD1	NA	TRBV3-1/TRBV3-2	TRBJ2-7	CASSQPGTGATYEQYF	TGTGCCAGCAGCCAGCCCGGGACAGGGGCAACCTACGAGCAGTACTTC
TRBD1	many	TRBV30	TRBJ1-1	CAWRATGGAVAFF	TGTGCCTGGAGGGCCACAGGGGGAGCGGTAGCTTTCTTT
TRBD2	NA	TRBV5-1	TRBJ2-3	CASSSSGSTDTQYF	TGCGCCAGCAGCTCTAGCGGGAGCACAGATACGCAGTATTTT
TRBD1	NA	TRBV19	TRBJ1-3	CASTFGTGNRPGNTIYF	TGTGCCAGTACCTTCGGGACAGGGAACCGGCCTGGAAACACCATATATTTT
NA	few	TRBV27	TRBJ2-5	CASSFQGLGETQYF	TGTGCCAGCAGTTTCCAGGGGCTGGGAGAGACCCAGTACTTC
NA	NA	TRBV6-2/TRBV6-3	TRBJ2-1	CASSGGEAEQFF	TGTGCCAGCAGTGGGGGCGAGGCTGAGCAGTTCTTC
NA	NA	TRBV2	TRBJ2-2	CASSWSTGELFF	TGTGCCAGCAGCTGGAGCACCGGGGAGCTGTTTTTT
NA	once	TRBV3-1/TRBV3-2	TRBJ2-7	CASSHGNYEQYF	TGTGCCAGCAGCCACGGGAACTACGAGCAGTACTTC
NA	NA	TRBV27	TRBJ1-4	CASTNRGSGHEKLFF	TGTGCCAGCACAAATCGGGGGTCCGGTCATGAAAAACTGTTTTTT
NA	few	TRBV28	TRBJ1-5	CASSLRGGLGQPQHF	TGTGCCAGCAGTTTAAGGGGGGGCCTGGGGCAGCCCCAGCATTTT
TRBD1	few	TRBV7-2	TRBJ1-1	CASSLTPTGGTEAFF	TGTGCCAGCAGCTTAACCCCGACAGGGGGCACTGAAGCTTTCTTT
TRBD1	NA	TRBV19	TRBJ2-2	CASHPRPQGALTTGELFF	TGTGCCAGTCACCCCCGACCACAGGGGGCCCTGACCACCGGGGAGCTGTTTTTT
NA	NA	TRBV4-2	TRBJ2-1	CASSHPDLALSYNEQFF	TGTGCCAGCAGCCATCCCGATCTAGCGCTCTCCTACAATGAGCAGTTCTTC
TRBD2	NA	TRBV7-9	TRBJ2-1	CASSSPGLVPYNEQFF	TGTGCCAGCAGCTCGCCGGGACTAGTACCCTACAATGAGCAGTTCTTC
NA	NA	TRBV28	TRBJ2-7	CASSFQGINEQYF	TGTGCCAGCAGTTTCCAGGGGATCAACGAGCAGTACTTC
TRBD1	NA	TRBV24-1	TRBJ2-3	CATSDPRGPDTQYF	TGTGCCACCAGTGATCCAAGGGGGCCGGATACGCAGTATTTT
NA	NA	TRBV19	TRBJ1-1	CASKFRPGLETEAFF	TGTGCCAGTAAGTTTCGTCCGGGGTTGGAGACTGAAGCTTTCTTT
TRBD2	NA	TRBV19	TRBJ2-7	CASSIGTSGYEQYF	TGTGCCAGTAGTATCGGGACTAGCGGTTACGAGCAGTACTTC
NA	NA	TRBV10-1	TRBJ2-3	CASSVVRDTQYF	TGCGCCAGCAGTGTGGTGAGGGATACGCAGTATTTT